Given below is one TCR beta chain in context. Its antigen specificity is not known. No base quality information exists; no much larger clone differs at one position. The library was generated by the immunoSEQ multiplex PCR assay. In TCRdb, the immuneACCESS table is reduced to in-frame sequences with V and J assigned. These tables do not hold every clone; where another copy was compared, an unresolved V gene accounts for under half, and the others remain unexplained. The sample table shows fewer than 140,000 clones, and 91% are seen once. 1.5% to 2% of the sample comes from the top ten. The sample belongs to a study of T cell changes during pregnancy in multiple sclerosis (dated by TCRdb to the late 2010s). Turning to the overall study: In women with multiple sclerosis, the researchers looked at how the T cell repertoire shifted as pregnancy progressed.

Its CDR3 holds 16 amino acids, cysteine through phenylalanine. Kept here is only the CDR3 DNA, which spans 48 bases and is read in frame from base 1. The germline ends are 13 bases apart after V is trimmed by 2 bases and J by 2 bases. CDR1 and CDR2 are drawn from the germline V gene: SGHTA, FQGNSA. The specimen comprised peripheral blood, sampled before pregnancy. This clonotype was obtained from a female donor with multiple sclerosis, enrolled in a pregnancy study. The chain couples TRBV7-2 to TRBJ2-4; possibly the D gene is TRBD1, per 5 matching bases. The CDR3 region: CASSLFQGLSKNIQYF. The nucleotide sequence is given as TGTGCCAGCAGCTTATTTCAGGGTTTGTCCAAAAACATTCAGTACTTC.